The 16 T cell receptor beta chains in this list originate from one sample, sequenced in a study of blood T cells in healthy people across ages. PCR was performed a second time for about 7 to 12 cycles using a sample-barcoded 5' primer and a J-beta primer mix. TCRdb used MiXCR to reprocess the 5' RACE reads, holding one entry per CDR3 protein. The sample consists of fewer than 700,000 distinct CDR3 sequences, about 45% of them appearing once. Sequenced: blood. These receptors were obtained from a man aged 80 or over in good health.

The chain uses TRBV12-3 or TRBV12-4 and TRBJ1-2; 7 bases are shared with TRBD1. Losses at the gene ends were 1 base for V and 7 bases for J; bases not matched to a gene: 6. This CDR3 spans 14 amino acids. CDR3 protein: CASSLGDSLPGYTF. DNA for the CDR3: TGTGCCAGCAGTTTAGGGGACAGCCTACCTGGCTACACCTTC.

This clonotype was detected once. This chain uses TRBV11-3 with TRBJ2-1; TRBD1 might be the D (5 bases). Germline assignment: CDR1 SGHNT and CDR2 YENEEA. V lost 4 bases and J 5 bases, leaving 12 bases between the germline ends. CDR3 length: 14 amino acids. The CDR3 region has the DNA TGTGCCAGCAGCTCTCAGACAGCCAACAATGAGCAGTTCTTC. Protein product: CASSSQTANNEQFF.

The genes are TRBV20-1 and TRBJ2-7, with a possible D match to TRBD2 (5 bases). The germline V gene has CDR1 DFQATT and CDR2 SNEGSKA (reference sequence). Trimming stripped 6 bases from V and 0 bases from J, with 18 bases between. This CDR3 has 15 residues. CDR3 sequence (DNA): TGCAGTGCCATTCCTCCCATTGGGAGCTCCTACGAGCAGTACTTC. This sequence encodes CSAIPPIGSSYEQYF.

V gene TRBV10-3 combines with J gene TRBJ2-3; 7 bases fit TRBD2. J lost 6 bases, V lost 4 bases, and 19 bases had no gene match. CDR3 length: 18 residues. Germline lookup yields CDR1 ENHRY and CDR2 SYGVKD. DNA of the CDR3: TGTGCCATCAGTGGGAGCCCGGGAGTTGGGCATAGCGGGGATACGCAGTATTTT. This encodes CAISGSPGVGHSGDTQYF.

This sequence joins TRBV6-2 or TRBV6-3 and TRBJ2-7, with 9 nucleotides matching TRBD2. The germline V gene encodes CDR1 MNHEY and CDR2 SVGEGT. The junction had 5 bases not matched to a gene; V was cut back by 5 bases and J by 0 bases. The CDR3 has 15 amino acids. CDR3 sequence reads: CASSALAGASYEQYF. DNA of the CDR3: TGTGCCAGCAGTGCCTTAGCGGGGGCCTCCTACGAGCAGTACTTC.

The genes are TRBV29-1 and TRBJ2-3; D might be TRBD2 (6 bases). The CDR3 spans 16 residues. The germline V and J ends were trimmed by 6 bases and 6 bases, with 25 bases remaining between them. CDR1 is SQVTM, CDR2 ANQGSEA, per germline. In DNA, the CDR3 is TGCAGCGTGGGGGGAGTGTACCCGCAAGGAAGGGATACGCAGTATTTT. Its protein product is CSVGGVYPQGRDTQYF.

This chain uses TRBV9 with TRBJ2-3; TRBD2 aligns across 8 bases. CDR1 is SGDLS, CDR2 YYNGEE, per germline. V was pared by 2 bases and J by 4 bases, with 12 bases of the junction left unmatched. The CDR3 is 17 residues long. For the CDR3, the DNA is TGTGCCAGCAGCGTTTCTTTCAGCGGGGGAGGGTCAGATACGCAGTATTTT. This encodes CASSVSFSGGGSDTQYF.

This clonotype was seen ten or more times. This chain links TRBV7-2 with TRBJ2-7, with D possibly being TRBD2 (5 bases). V lost 5 bases and J 12 bases, leaving 17 bases between the germline ends. The CDR3 has 12 residues. Germline V gives CDR1 SGHTA, CDR2 FQGNSA. This CDR3 reads CASSPVNRGLYF. DNA of the CDR3: TGTGCCAGCAGCCCGGTTAACAGAGGGCTGTACTTC. Drawing the rest from reference TRBV7-2 and TRBJ2-7, the complete variable domain is GAGVSQSPSNKVTEKGKDVELRCDPISGHTALYWYRQSLGQGLEFLIYFQGNSAPDKSGLPSDRFSAERTGGSVSTLTIQRTQQEDSAVYLCASSPVNRGLYFGPGTRLTVT.

The rearrangement uses TRBV12-3 or TRBV12-4 and TRBJ2-3; 7 nucleotides match TRBD2. J lost 2 bases, V lost 7 bases, and 6 bases had no gene match. The CDR3 is made up of 14 amino acids. The CDR3 DNA reads TGTGCCAGCACCCAGCGGGAACACACAGATACGCAGTATTTT. Translated: CASTQREHTDTQYF.

The chain uses TRBV7-2 and TRBJ2-5; unclear D gene. Trimming cost V 3 bases and J 11 bases, with 25 bases left between them. Germline V gene lookup returns CDR1 SGHTA and CDR2 FQGNSA. CDR3 size: 16 residues. The CDR3 here is CASSFNGRALSRKQYF. For the CDR3, the DNA is TGTGCCAGCAGCTTTAACGGAAGGGCCCTTTCAAGAAAGCAGTACTTC.

This clonotype was counted at least ten times. V usage is TRBV6-6 and J usage is TRBJ1-6; TRBD1 is a possible D gene (6 bases). V was cut by 7 bases and J by 8 bases, with 15 bases left in between. The CDR3 is made up of 14 amino acids. Germline V lookup: CDR1 MNHNY, CDR2 SVGAGI (reference sequence). Here the CDR3 DNA reads TGTGCCAGCACCACCACAGGGTTGGATTCACCCCTCCACTTT. Residues: CASTTTGLDSPLHF.

The chain's CDR3 is CASSSWTSGFYNEQYF. CDR3 in DNA: TGTGCCAGCAGCTCGTGGACTAGCGGGTTTTACAATGAGCAGTACTTC. The chain combines TRBV7-2 with TRBJ2-1; 11 bases align to TRBD2. The better agreement between TRBJ2-7 and the DNA end casts doubt on the J call. Germline V gives CDR1 SGHTA, CDR2 FQGNSA. The CDR3 has 16 amino acids.

The gene calls are TRBV5-1 and TRBJ2-1, with D tentatively TRBD1 or TRBD2 (5 bases each). The CDR3 loop spans 17 amino acids. Per the germline V gene, CDR1 is SGHRS and CDR2 is YFSETQ. The ends were cut back, 0 bases at V and 0 bases at J, with 13 bases in the middle. CDR3 sequence: CASSLDTRGLSYNEQFF. The CDR3 nucleotides are TGCGCCAGCAGCTTGGACACCCGGGGCCTCTCCTACAATGAGCAGTTCTTC.

This chain joins TRBV6-2 or TRBV6-3 and TRBJ2-5; the match to TRBD2 covers 7 bases. The length of the CDR3 is 17 residues. J was trimmed by 0 bases and V by 1 base; bases with no gene match: 8. Germline V gene lookup returns CDR1 MNHEY and CDR2 SVGEGT. The CDR3 DNA is TGTGCCAGCAGTTACTTCTTGGCTAGCGGAGACCAAGAGACCCAGTACTTC. Protein product: CASSYFLASGDQETQYF.

There are a few counts of this clonotype. This chain connects TRBV20-1 to TRBJ2-1; D perhaps matches TRBD2 (6 bases). V lost 1 base to trimming and J lost 10 bases, with 14 bases between them. This CDR3 comprises 13 residues. Germline loops: CDR1 DFQATT, CDR2 SNEGSKA (reference sequence). The CDR3 nucleotides are TGCAGTGCTAGAGCGGGACTCCTCATGGAGCAGTTCTTC. Amino acid sequence: CSARAGLLMEQFF.

With regard to this clonotype: Mismatch with germline at one junction end may stem from a read error. This chain's CDR3 is CVSSYSGPGEPRNSPLHF. In DNA, the CDR3 is TGTGTCAGCAGTTACTCGGGTCCAGGCGAACCCAGGAATTCACCCCTCCACTTT. The V gene is TRBV6-5, the J gene TRBJ1-6; D gene ambiguous. The CDR3 loop spans 18 amino acids. Per germline, CDR1 MNHEY and CDR2 SVGAGI.